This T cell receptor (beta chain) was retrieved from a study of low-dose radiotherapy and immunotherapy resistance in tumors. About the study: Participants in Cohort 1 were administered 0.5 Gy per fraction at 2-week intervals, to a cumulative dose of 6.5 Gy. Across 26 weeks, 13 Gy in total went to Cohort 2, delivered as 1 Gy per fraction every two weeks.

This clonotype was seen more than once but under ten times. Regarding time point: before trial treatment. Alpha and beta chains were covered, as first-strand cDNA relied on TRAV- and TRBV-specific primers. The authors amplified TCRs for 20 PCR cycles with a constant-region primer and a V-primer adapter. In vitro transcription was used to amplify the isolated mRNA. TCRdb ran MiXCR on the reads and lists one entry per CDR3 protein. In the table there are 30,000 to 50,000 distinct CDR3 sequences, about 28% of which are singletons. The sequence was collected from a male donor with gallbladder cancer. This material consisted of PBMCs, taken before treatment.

The CDR3 DNA is TGTGCCAGCAGCCAAGAAGGTTCCGGACTGAACACCGGGGAGCTGTTTTTT. Translation gives CASSQEGSGLNTGELFF. The chain links TRBV3-1 to TRBJ2-2; tentatively, D is TRBD2 (5 bases). The CDR3 contains 17 residues. Between the trimmed V and J ends, which lost 0 bases and 1 base, there was a span of 12 bases. Germline CDR1 and CDR2: LGHDT and YNNKEL (reference sequence).